The rows below give T cell receptor beta chains drawn from one sample of a study of early T cells in non-severe SARS-CoV-2 infection. TCRdb called the 5' RACE reads again in MiXCR, with one record for every CDR3 protein. Of about 81,000 distinct CDR3 sequences in the sample, roughly 6% were seen once. Source material: whole blood. The receptors here all came from an adult who was a healthcare worker with PCR-confirmed SARS-CoV-2 infection or an uninfected control (not recorded which). Both conserved end residues are part of each CDR3. The D gene is left open where the match is weak. A clone size is listed for some rows: how often the clone was seen (once, few, many), or a class if it is expanded.

CDR3nt: TGTGCCAGTAGTAATAGCGGGGGCCTCTTCAATGAGCAGTTCTTC
CDR3aa: CASSNSGGLFNEQFF
j_gene: TRBJ2-1
abundance: few
d_gene: TRBD2
v_gene: TRBV19

CDR3nt: TGTGCCAGCAGCCGAGACAGACCGAACACCGGGGAGCTGTTTTTT
CDR3aa: CASSRDRPNTGELFF
j_gene: TRBJ2-2
abundance: -
d_gene: -
v_gene: TRBV3-1

CDR3nt: TGTGCCAGCAGCTTGGCCGTTACCGGGGAGCTGTTTTTT
CDR3aa: CASSLAVTGELFF
j_gene: TRBJ2-2
abundance: many
d_gene: -
v_gene: TRBV5-6

CDR3nt: TGTGCCAGCAGCTTTCGGGACCCCCGAGTCAATGAGCAGTTCTTC
CDR3aa: CASSFRDPRVNEQFF
j_gene: TRBJ2-1
abundance: -
d_gene: -
v_gene: TRBV7-8

CDR3nt: TGTGCCAGCAGCCAAGACGTGAACACTGAAGCTTTCTTT
CDR3aa: CASSQDVNTEAFF
j_gene: TRBJ1-1
abundance: many
d_gene: -
v_gene: TRBV4-2

CDR3nt: TGTGCCACCGGTCCAGGGCAAAGCACAGATACGCAGTATTTT
CDR3aa: CATGPGQSTDTQYF
j_gene: TRBJ2-3
abundance: few
d_gene: -
v_gene: TRBV11-2

CDR3nt: TGTGCCAGCAGTGATTCGGGCAGGGGCCCTGATACGCAGTATTTT
CDR3aa: CASSDSGRGPDTQYF
j_gene: TRBJ2-3
abundance: many
d_gene: -
v_gene: TRBV2

CDR3nt: TGTGCCAGCAGCCCAGGGGGGGCCTACGAGCAGTACTTC
CDR3aa: CASSPGGAYEQYF
j_gene: TRBJ2-7
abundance: few
d_gene: -
v_gene: TRBV9

CDR3nt: TGTGCCAGCAGCTCTCTACGGGATCAGCCCCAGCATTTT
CDR3aa: CASSSLRDQPQHF
j_gene: TRBJ1-5
abundance: -
d_gene: -
v_gene: TRBV7-2

CDR3nt: TGTGCCAGCATCGGAGGGGGGTACCTATACGAGCAGTACTTC
CDR3aa: CASIGGGYLYEQYF
j_gene: TRBJ2-7
abundance: many
d_gene: -
v_gene: TRBV28

CDR3nt: TGTGCCAGCAGTGACCTAGCGGGGCCGAGCACAGATACGCAGTATTTT
CDR3aa: CASSDLAGPSTDTQYF
j_gene: TRBJ2-3
abundance: -
d_gene: TRBD2
v_gene: TRBV6-4

CDR3nt: TGTGCCAGCAGTTTATATCCCGGGACGGACAATTCACCCCTCCACTTT
CDR3aa: CASSLYPGTDNSPLHF
j_gene: TRBJ1-6
abundance: few
d_gene: -
v_gene: TRBV28

CDR3nt: TGTGCCAGCAGCCTAAACGGGCCCATCGTAAGATCCGAGCAGTACTTC
CDR3aa: CASSLNGPIVRSEQYF
j_gene: TRBJ2-7
abundance: many
d_gene: -
v_gene: TRBV11-2

CDR3nt: TGCAGTGCTAGAGATCAGCGGGAGCCTCAAGAGCAGTACTTC
CDR3aa: CSARDQREPQEQYF
j_gene: TRBJ2-7
abundance: -
d_gene: TRBD2
v_gene: TRBV20-1

CDR3nt: TGTGCCAGCAGCCCCCAGGCCCACACTGAAGCTTTCTTT
CDR3aa: CASSPQAHTEAFF
j_gene: TRBJ1-1
abundance: many
d_gene: -
v_gene: TRBV12-3/TRBV12-4

CDR3nt: TGCGCCAGCAGCCAACGAACTAGCGGGAGAGCAGATACGCAGTATTTT
CDR3aa: CASSQRTSGRADTQYF
j_gene: TRBJ2-3
abundance: few
d_gene: TRBD2
v_gene: TRBV4-3

CDR3nt: TGTGCCACCAGCAGAGAGGCTAGCGGGTCATACAATGAGCAGTTCTTC
CDR3aa: CATSREASGSYNEQFF
j_gene: TRBJ2-1
abundance: many
d_gene: TRBD2
v_gene: TRBV15

CDR3nt: TGTGCCAGCAGCTTGGACCCGGGCGGATACGAGCAGTACTTC
CDR3aa: CASSLDPGGYEQYF
j_gene: TRBJ2-7
abundance: many
d_gene: -
v_gene: TRBV7-2

CDR3nt: TGCAGCGTTGGGAGGGGCGGGAACACTGAAGCTTTCTTT
CDR3aa: CSVGRGGNTEAFF
j_gene: TRBJ1-1
abundance: -
d_gene: -
v_gene: TRBV29-1

CDR3nt: TGTGCCAGCAGTTACGGTCAGACGGGGCAGCCCCAGCATTTT
CDR3aa: CASSYGQTGQPQHF
j_gene: TRBJ1-5
abundance: -
d_gene: -
v_gene: TRBV6-6

CDR3nt: TGCAGTGCTAGGGCCTCCGGGGCGGGGGATTTACACGGCACAGATACGCAGTATTTT
CDR3aa: CSARASGAGDLHGTDTQYF
j_gene: TRBJ2-3
abundance: few
d_gene: TRBD2
v_gene: TRBV20-1

CDR3nt: TGTGTCAGCAGCTTCGGGACGACAGATACGCAGTATTTT
CDR3aa: CVSSFGTTDTQYF
j_gene: TRBJ2-3
abundance: few
d_gene: -
v_gene: TRBV7-9